A selection of T cell receptor beta chains follows, all from one sample in a study of blood T cell repertoires in COVID-19. Here immunoSEQ multiplex PCR was the method, and the copy in TCRdb shows in-frame clones only, minus some. The sample holds 110,000 to 150,000 clones, 80% seen once. What was sequenced was peripheral blood. Receptor source: a man between 70 and 80 years old who had recovered from COVID-19. The CDR3 runs from the conserved cysteine through the conserved F or W. The D gene is left open where the match is weak. Clone size appears in some rows only: once, few, many, or a class for an expanded clone.

j_call d_call v_call clone_size cdr3_aa cdr3_nt
TRBJ2-7 TRBD1 TRBV29-1 . CSVRDSYEQYF TGCAGCGTCCGGGACAGCTACGAGCAGTACTTC
TRBJ2-1 . TRBV3-1/TRBV3-2 once CASSRRGAPPNNEQFF TGTGCCAGCAGCCGCAGAGGAGCCCCCCCCAACAATGAGCAGTTCTTC
TRBJ2-7 TRBD2 TRBV5-1 . CASSLALAGVVSEQYF TGCGCCAGCAGCTTGGCCCTAGCGGGAGTGGTTAGCGAGCAGTACTTC
TRBJ2-7 . TRBV3-1/TRBV3-2 . CASSQVRGEQYF TGTGCCAGCAGCCAGGTTAGAGGCGAGCAGTACTTC
TRBJ1-4 TRBD1 TRBV27 . CASSLKTGAGVTNEKLFF TGTGCCAGCAGTCTAAAGACAGGGGCTGGGGTAACTAATGAAAAACTGTTTTTT
TRBJ2-7 TRBD2 TRBV5-4 . CASSDRTSASYEQYF TGTGCCAGCAGCGATCGGACTAGCGCCTCCTACGAGCAGTACTTC
TRBJ2-4 . TRBV4-1 once CASSQSGQGGNIQYF TGCGCCAGCAGCCAATCGGGGCAGGGGGGAAACATTCAGTACTTC
TRBJ2-7 . TRBV19 few CASSPRGETYEQYF TGTGCCAGTAGTCCCCGAGGCGAAACCTACGAGCAGTACTTC
TRBJ2-7 . TRBV10-3 . CATIYEQYF TGTGCCACCATCTACGAGCAGTACTTC
TRBJ2-1 . TRBV4-3 . CASSQELRAESYNEQFF TGCGCCAGCAGCCAAGAGCTCAGGGCAGAATCCTACAATGAGCAGTTCTTC
TRBJ1-3 TRBD1 TRBV5-3 . CARSTGQGAGTIYF TGTGCCAGAAGCACCGGACAGGGAGCCGGCACCATATATTTT
TRBJ2-7 . TRBV30 . CAWSDAGPCNF TGTGCCTGGAGTGATGCGGGACCTTGTAACTTC
TRBJ2-1 TRBD2 TRBV7-8 . CASSHQRWTSGRNEQFF TGTGCCAGCAGCCACCAGCGTTGGACTAGCGGGAGAAATGAGCAGTTCTTC
TRBJ2-3 TRBD2 TRBV4-1 . CASSLGTSGIGDTQYF TGCGCCAGCAGCCTGGGGACTAGCGGGATCGGCGATACGCAGTATTTT
TRBJ1-1 . TRBV10-3 . CASHRSLPEDTEAFF TGTGCCAGCCATCGGTCACTCCCTGAGGACACTGAAGCTTTCTTT
TRBJ1-4 . TRBV19 . CASRLGAATNEKLFF TGTGCCAGCCGCCTTGGGGCAGCAACTAATGAAAAACTGTTTTTT
TRBJ2-7 . TRBV25-1 . CASSDPPSYEQYF TGTGCCAGCAGTGACCCCCCGTCCTACGAGCAGTACTTC
TRBJ2-5 TRBD2 TRBV2 . CASSESGSQETQYF TGTGCCAGCAGTGAGAGCGGGAGCCAAGAGACCCAGTACTTC
TRBJ1-4 TRBD1 TRBV2 . CASNRRTGNLEKLFF TGTGCCAGCAACCGGAGGACAGGGAATCTTGAAAAACTGTTTTTT
TRBJ1-2 . TRBV24-1 . CATSDPGVGYTF TGTGCCACCAGTGACCCAGGGGTTGGCTACACCTTC
TRBJ2-7 . TRBV28 once CASSLEAGTKDEQYF TGTGCCAGCAGTTTAGAGGCGGGCACCAAGGACGAGCAGTACTTC
TRBJ1-2 . TRBV6-5 . CASSYSWGDNTNGYTF TGTGCCAGCAGTTACTCCTGGGGGGATAATACTAATGGCTACACCTTC
TRBJ2-5 TRBD2 TRBV6-2/TRBV6-3 . CASSYGGLAGQETQYF TGTGCCAGCAGTTACGGGGGACTAGCGGGACAAGAGACCCAGTACTTC
TRBJ2-3 TRBD1 TRBV4-1 . CASSQDEGQGPYF TGCGCCAGCAGCCAAGATGAAGGACAGGGGCCGTATTTT
TRBJ2-1 TRBD2 TRBV5-1 . CASSLDTGLVSYNEQFF TGCGCCAGCAGCTTGGATACGGGACTAGTGTCCTACAATGAGCAGTTCTTC
TRBJ2-5 TRBD2 TRBV27 . CASSLTSGSYETQYF TGTGCCAGCAGTTTAACTAGCGGGAGTTATGAGACCCAGTACTTC
TRBJ1-5 TRBD1 TRBV6-2/TRBV6-3 . CASSFTLAAGGYSNQPQHF TGTGCCAGCAGTTTTACGTTGGCGGCAGGGGGATATAGCAATCAGCCCCAGCATTTT
TRBJ2-5 TRBD1 TRBV2 . CATEMDRGRETQYF TGTGCCACCGAAATGGACAGGGGGCGAGAGACCCAGTACTTC
TRBJ2-1 TRBD2 TRBV5-5 once CASSLRTSGAISSYNEQFF TGTGCCAGCAGCTTACGGACTAGCGGGGCCATTAGCTCCTACAATGAGCAGTTCTTC
TRBJ2-7 . TRBV27 . CASSLIAGVPSYEQYF TGTGCCAGCAGTTTAATCGCAGGGGTACCCTCCTACGAGCAGTACTTC
TRBJ2-3 . TRBV6-2/TRBV6-3 . CASSQYRAQDTQYF TGTGCCAGCAGCCAGTACAGGGCGCAAGATACGCAGTATTTT
TRBJ2-1 . TRBV5-1 . CASSFLDNEQFF TGCGCCAGCAGCTTTCTAGACAATGAGCAGTTCTTC
TRBJ1-3 TRBD1 TRBV6-5 . CASSYLDRNTIYF TGTGCCAGCAGTTATCTGGACAGGAACACCATATATTTT
TRBJ2-5 . TRBV7-7 . CASSLGAANQETQYF TGTGCCAGCAGCTTAGGGGCTGCGAACCAAGAGACCCAGTACTTC
TRBJ2-1 . TRBV2 . CASEPFPGEAYNEQFF TGTGCCAGCGAACCATTTCCGGGAGAGGCCTACAATGAGCAGTTCTTC
TRBJ2-2 TRBD1 TRBV10-3 . CAAGTGTGYTGELFF TGTGCCGCCGGAACCGGGACAGGGTACACCGGGGAGCTGTTTTTT
TRBJ2-3 TRBD1 TRBV10-3 . CAISEAQGRRADTQYF TGTGCCATCAGTGAAGCACAGGGGAGAAGGGCAGATACGCAGTATTTT
TRBJ2-7 TRBD2 TRBV6-5 . CASSPATQAGGEQYF TGTGCCAGCAGCCCCGCGACTCAAGCGGGGGGTGAGCAGTACTTC
TRBJ1-1 TRBD1 TRBV6-6 . CASSGSGQANTEAFF TGTGCCAGCAGTGGATCGGGACAGGCAAACACTGAAGCTTTCTTT
TRBJ2-7 TRBD2 TRBV10-3 . CAISSSGLAGLYEQYF TGTGCCATCAGTTCCTCGGGACTAGCGGGGCTCTACGAGCAGTACTTC
TRBJ1-2 TRBD1 TRBV7-2 . CASSLGTGINYGYTF TGTGCCAGCAGCTTAGGGACAGGGATAAACTATGGCTACACCTTC
TRBJ2-1 TRBD2 TRBV4-2 . CASSPQAGGGNEQFF TGTGCCAGCAGCCCCCAAGCGGGAGGGGGGAATGAGCAGTTCTTC
TRBJ2-7 TRBD2 TRBV27 . CASSWTSDSYEQYF TGTGCCAGCAGTTGGACTAGCGACTCCTACGAGCAGTACTTC
TRBJ2-7 . TRBV18 . CASSTGRTTYEQYF TGTGCCAGCTCAACGGGACGGACTACCTACGAGCAGTACTTC
TRBJ2-7 . TRBV9 . CASSVGSDYEQYF TGTGCCAGCAGCGTAGGGTCAGACTACGAGCAGTACTTC
TRBJ2-7 TRBD1 TRBV5-6 . CASSLGDRAAHEQYF TGTGCCAGCAGCTTGGGGGACAGGGCGGCACACGAGCAGTACTTC
TRBJ2-5 . TRBV5-4 . CASSQQAEETQYF TGTGCCAGCAGCCAACAGGCTGAAGAGACCCAGTACTTC
TRBJ1-4 . TRBV28 . CASSPAGPYEKLFF TGTGCCAGCTCCCCCGCTGGGCCGTATGAAAAACTGTTTTTT
TRBJ2-1 . TRBV27 . CASSLSSGWDNEQFF TGTGCCAGCAGTTTATCCAGCGGGTGGGACAATGAGCAGTTCTTC
TRBJ2-3 . TRBV11-3 . CASSLGGGGATDTQYF TGTGCCAGCAGCTTAGGTGGTGGAGGAGCCACAGATACGCAGTATTTT
TRBJ2-4 TRBD1 TRBV27 few CASLAGTAIQNIQYF TGTGCCAGTCTTGCCGGGACAGCGATCCAAAACATTCAGTACTTC
TRBJ2-5 TRBD1 TRBV27 . CASSSRDRAVETQYF TGTGCCAGCAGTTCCCGGGACAGGGCTGTTGAGACCCAGTACTTC
TRBJ2-7 . TRBV29-1 . CSVGVAGYEQYF TGCAGCGTTGGAGTGGCAGGCTACGAGCAGTACTTC
TRBJ2-5 . TRBV29-1 . CSVVGGQETQYF TGCAGCGTTGTTGGCGGGCAAGAGACCCAGTACTTC
TRBJ2-1 . TRBV6-4 . CASSDSLGDEQFF TGTGCCAGCAGTGACTCCTTAGGAGATGAGCAGTTCTTC
TRBJ1-6 . TRBV19 . CASSNLDPNSPLHF TGTGCCAGTAGTAATCTAGACCCTAATTCACCCCTCCACTTT
TRBJ1-2 . TRBV4-1 . CASKNREDPNYGYTF TGCGCCAGCAAGAATAGAGAGGATCCTAACTATGGCTACACCTTC
TRBJ1-1 . TRBV18 . CASSPQGVVTEAFF TGTGCCAGCTCACCACAGGGAGTAGTCACTGAAGCTTTCTTT
TRBJ2-1 . TRBV6-6 . CASSYSERARDEQFF TGTGCCAGCAGTTACTCGGAGCGGGCTAGGGATGAGCAGTTCTTC